This T cell receptor beta chain stems from a study of cytomegalovirus exposure and HLA in healthy donors (dated by TCRdb to about 2017). At the level of the whole study: An earlier analysis of approximately 640 of the donors reported 250 to 350 Gb of sequence data and 100 million to 140 million unique TCR beta sequences from about 200 million T cells. The study used immunosequencing to profile the T cell repertoires of several hundred subjects and linked those repertoires to cytomegalovirus serostatus. To predict cytomegalovirus infection status, the study brought together high-throughput TCR immunosequencing, statistical association of individual TCRs with disease status, and machine learning. Among under 450 genotyped donors of the cohort, an average of around 240,000 unique TCR beta nucleotide sequences were sequenced per donor, around 18% of them non-productive. In a later genetic analysis, genome-wide SNP genotypes for about three fifths of the roughly 670 donors were used, and that subset was treated as a discovery cohort. A separate validation cohort of 90 to 150 different subjects was used in addition to the roughly 670-subject first cohort. The number of donors typed differed by locus, with roughly 629-640 for A, B, C, DRB1 and DQB1, roughly 550 for DQA1, approximately 570 for DPA1, and about 450 for DPB1. Of the 350 to 450 genotyped donors, about 80% fell in the genetic ancestry cluster associated with self-reported Caucasian donors. About 5 DR-DQ haplotypes were handled as single units for association and clustering, since linkage in the cohort was strong. An early release covering roughly 600 HLA-typed donors comprised approximately 300 gigabases of sequencing data and approximately 80 million unique TCR sequences. All discovery cohort repertoires had been generated using a single sequencing platform. The study was designed to test whether signatures of past pathogen exposure could be identified by cataloging public T cell receptors. An earlier analysis of approximately 640 of the donors applied high-throughput TCR beta sequencing to assess whether each TCR beta V gene segment acted as functional or pseudogenic. The later analysis used no new phenotypic data to find candidate immune exposures, relying instead on TCR beta sequences and their occurrence across donors. HLA typing covered class I and class II loci at four-digit resolution. A later analysis re-examined previously published TCR beta repertoires from hundreds of donors and added high-resolution HLA genotyping to investigate patterns of TCR occurrence. Alongside the repertoire data, information on donor age, sex, ethnicity and CMV serostatus was compiled.

This clone has a handful of counts. Its antigen specificity is not known. Per-base qualities were not stored, and no clone one base away is much larger. Libraries were made using the immunoSEQ multiplex PCR assay. A mixture of 60 forward primers for TCR Vbeta segments and 13 reverse primers for TCR Jbeta segments was used in the multiplex PCR. The CDR3 region of rearranged TCR beta genes was amplified from genomic DNA by a multiplex PCR assay. Amplified TCR beta libraries were sequenced as 87-base-pair reads on the Illumina HiSeq System. The published analysis was carried out like this. Across the 670 or so repertoires, a later analysis counted tens of millions of unique TCR beta chains, around 11 million of which were shared by at least two donors. To remove PCR and sequencing errors, raw reads were error-corrected and collapsed into unique sequences using a nearest-neighbor algorithm that merged closely related sequences. To assign V, D and J gene segments, CDR3 sequences were aligned to IMGT reference sequences. For a sequence to be retained, at least a six-nucleotide match to both a V gene segment and a J gene segment was required. Rearrangements were called productive when the CDR3 lacked stop codons and stayed in frame with V and J; all others were non-productive. CDR3 was defined by IMGT convention, running from the second conserved V-encoded cysteine to the conserved J-encoded phenylalanine. Sequences without an unambiguous match to a single V gene segment were excluded from the earlier analysis of approximately 560 of the donors. In an earlier analysis of some 590 of the donors, a V segment was called functional when productive rearrangements were above 56.7%, and segregating when the standard deviation between donors exceeded 5%. A statistical classification framework was developed to diagnose cytomegalovirus status using the catalog of TCR beta chain sequences. V and J gene assignment, in a later analysis, came from comparing TCR nucleotide sequences with IMGT/GENE-DB human TR gene sequences. A later analysis assigned CDR3 sequences and most-parsimonious VDJ recombination scenarios with the TCRdist pipeline. A later analysis defined each TCR beta chain by its CDR3 amino acid sequence plus V-gene family, and excluded reads lacking a unique V-gene family. To address suspected cross-contamination and a sequencing artifact, a later analysis removed some 620 highly shared, low-generation-probability nucleotide sequences. For each public chain, a later analysis derived a clonal expansion index from normalized ranks of inferred template counts within each repertoire. In a later analysis, generation probabilities were computed using a VDJ recombination model fitted to out-of-frame rearrangements, and the results were checked against IGoR. A later analysis scored TCR-TCR, TCR-HLA and TCR-CMV co-occurrence with hypergeometric tests, applying a repertoire-size bias correction to TCR pairs. In a later analysis, false discovery rates were estimated by permuting HLA or CMV assignments 20 times. In a later analysis, co-occurring TCRs were grouped using DBSCAN, with TCRdist sequence similarity added in when clustering inside HLA-allele-positive subsets. For co-occurrence clustering, repertoires with fewer than 30,000 or more than 120,000 public chains were excluded, along with roughly 5 repertoires with anomalous nucleotide sharing. Sourced from immuneACCESS, this table was stored by TCRdb with only in-frame sequences that have V and J called. A share of the clones is absent; for the studies checked, an unresolved V gene accounts for under half, and the remainder has no known explanation. That table gives V, J and clone size, and the DNA gave D and trimming. In all, the sample holds approximately 32,000 clones, and around 76% of those were seen once. The ten largest clones add up to roughly 8% of the sample.

Germline trimming amounts to 5 bases on V and 5 bases on J, with 11 as the count of junction bases outside the gene matches. The CDR3 runs 16 amino acids, cysteine and phenylalanine included. Kept here is only the CDR3 DNA, which spans 48 bases and is read in frame from base 1. The germline V gene (reference sequence) supplies CDR1 LNHDA and CDR2 SQIVND. The cohort was made up of approximately 670 healthy bone marrow donors. All cohort members were sampled while nominally healthy, although unrecorded immune exposures were likely present. The donor was CMV seropositive and belonged to the group of 250 to 300 seropositive cohort members. Each donor provided a peripheral blood sample, and peripheral blood mononuclear cells were used for TCR beta sequencing. Genomic DNA was extracted from the blood cell samples with the Qiagen DNeasy Blood Extraction Kit. Study-wide conclusions, independent of this receptor: In a later analysis, HLA-associated TCR beta chains were found to be more clonally expanded and to have lower generation probabilities than equally common non-associated chains. In a later genetic analysis, a missense DCLRE1C variant was associated with V-gene and J-gene trimming of TCR beta chains, and the association was replicated in an independent cohort. In a later analysis, TCR association rates were found to vary across HLA loci, with the most associated TCRs seen for DRB1 alleles and the fewest for HLA-C alleles. In vitro tests confirmed that a few of the cytomegalovirus-associated TCR beta chains recognize cytomegalovirus antigens. Several of the top co-occurrence clusters appeared to be linked to parvovirus B19, influenza, CMV and Epstein-Barr virus, according to a later analysis. Compared with the approximately 600-donor mean, donors in an Asian-associated ancestry cluster had fewer N-insertions in productive TCRs, according to a later genetic analysis. The classifier was reported to diagnose cytomegalovirus status with high specificity and sensitivity in both the original cohort and the validation cohort. Most TCR sequences were seen in very few donors, while some public TCRs were found in many individuals. In an earlier analysis of 587 of the donors, most TCR beta V segments appeared in productive rearrangements about 90% or about 30% of the time, broadly matching IMGT annotations. The cohort was sequenced for TCR beta chains only, and without alpha or paired-chain data the features that could be detected were limited. Sequencing depth was assumed to be roughly uniform across donors in the presence/absence analyses, though that assumption may not hold. The earlier analysis of about 600 of the donors excluded some 15 rarely observed V segments, including chromosome 9 orphons, because counts were too low. Because the 87-base-pair reads could not distinguish some IMGT-functional V segments, including TRBV6-2 and TRBV6-3, those segments were excluded. The study gave a list of under 200 TCR beta chains associated with cytomegalovirus. Linkage disequilibrium might explain the correlated functional status among segregating V segments, but an unknown experimental factor could not be ruled out. A cluster of highly shared sequence variants was judged likely to represent a technical artifact of the sequencing pipeline. When HLA alleles, especially DR and DQ, strongly co-occurred, attributing TCR associations to individual alleles was difficult. Because some donors lacked HLA typing at each locus, the association tests relied only on the typed subset. According to a later analysis, most CMV-associated TCR beta chains appeared to be HLA-restricted, and the HLA associations seemed to be driven largely by CMV exposure. At a false discovery rate of 0.05, a later analysis linked roughly 17,000 TCR beta sequences to specific HLA alleles. A further reported finding was that TCR beta sequences accurately predicted the HLA-A and HLA-B alleles for most subjects in the first cohort. CMV serostatus was the only immune exposure information available for the cohort. The authors suggested that the approach could potentially be generalized to other disease states and immunological phenotypes.

The chain couples TRBV19 to TRBJ2-3, with 9 bases aligning to TRBD2. This clonotype was sampled from a woman aged 30 to 39 in good health and CMV-seropositive. Sequencing was carried out using PBMCs. The CDR3 in this case is CASSLTPSGIIDTQYF. The DNA sequence follows: TGTGCCAGTAGTCTCACCCCTAGCGGGATTATAGATACGCAGTATTTT.